This T cell receptor (beta chain) was identified during a study of T cell responses to AZD1222 COVID-19 vaccine. V lost 2 bases and J lost 6, with 8 bases in between. This CDR3 is built from 11 residues. Looked up from germline, CDR1 is GTSNPN and CDR2 is SVGIG (reference sequence). With respect to this clone: Its matching antigen is unknown.

Sequenced by immunoSEQ multiplex PCR; TCRdb stores in-frame clones only, minus some. This sample has 150,000 to 200,000 clones; just over 85% occur once, and the top ten carry approximately 8%. Regarding the study as a whole: Spike-spanning, vaccine-associated CD4 TCRs were dominant at 160-218 and 743-854. It was only after the peak T cell response that any repertoires were sampled. The donor group comprised mostly white British people and more females; the analysis possibly underestimated clonal diversity.

The source material was peripheral blood, sampled on day 0 of AZD1222 vaccination. The sequence was collected from an adult in good health. The chain employs TRBV30 and TRBJ2-7, with no clear D. This chain's CDR3 is CAWSKAAEQYF. The CDR3 DNA is TGTGCCTGGAGTAAGGCTGCCGAGCAGTACTTC.